This passage covers 9 T cell receptor beta chains from one sample sequenced in a study of blood T cell repertoires in COVID-19. Data came from immunoSEQ multiplex PCR; TCRdb stores just in-frame clones and leaves some out. Of fewer than 350,000 clones in the sample, over 80% were seen once. The material sequenced was peripheral blood. All receptors derive from a woman in her forties or fifties with active or convalescent COVID-19.

The rearrangement joins TRBV6-4 to TRBJ1-2; D is unresolved. V was cut by 1 base and J by 5 bases, with 20 bases left in between. The germline V gene has CDR1 MRHNA and CDR2 SNTAGT. The CDR3 has 17 residues. The CDR3 DNA sequence: TGTGCCAGCAGTGACTATCCAGGTCCCATGGCGATGTATGGCTACACCTTC. This translates into CASSDYPGPMAMYGYTF.

The gene calls are TRBV30 and TRBJ1-1; TRBD1 aligns across 9 bases. Germline V gene lookup returns CDR1 GTSNPN and CDR2 SVGIG (reference sequence). The trim removed 1 base at V and 1 base at J, leaving 4 bases unmatched. The CDR3 is 15 amino acids. The CDR3 protein is CAWSGGDRENTEAFF. The CDR3, as DNA: TGTGCCTGGAGTGGGGGGGACAGGGAGAACACTGAAGCTTTCTTT.

V usage is TRBV19 and J usage is TRBJ2-5; D might be TRBD2 (6 bases). The CDR3 is 15 amino acids. With 5 bases removed from V and 1 base from J, the gap between germline ends came to 14 bases. Germline CDR1 is LNHDA and CDR2 is SQIVND (reference sequence). CDR3 sequence reads: CASSGWRGPQETQYF. CDR3 coding DNA: TGTGCCAGTAGTGGATGGAGGGGTCCCCAAGAGACCCAGTACTTC.

The chain recombines TRBV5-1 with TRBJ2-5, with TRBD2 matching over 8 bases. This CDR3 region has 15 residues. Germline-derived CDR1 and CDR2 are SGHRS and YFSETQ. V lost 1 base and J lost 4; bases outside the gene matches: 6. The CDR3 sequence is CASSLRLARGETQYF. The DNA of the CDR3 is TGCGCCAGCAGCTTGAGACTAGCGCGGGGAGAGACCCAGTACTTC.

The chain joins TRBV14 to TRBJ1-1; maybe TRBD1 (6 bases). V lost 1 base to trimming and J lost 1 base, with 7 bases between them. The CDR3 is made up of 14 amino acids. Germline V gene data show CDR1 as SGHDN and CDR2 as FVKESK. The DNA for the CDR3 is TGTGCCAGCAGCCAAGTGGGACAGAACACTGAAGCTTTCTTT. Encoded protein: CASSQVGQNTEAFF.

The sample holds a few counts of this clone. The chain joins TRBV7-9 to TRBJ2-7; 10 positions match TRBD2. V shed 5 bases and J 1 base; nucleotides not matched to a gene: 8. CDR1 and CDR2 (germline): SEHNR, FQNEAQ (reference sequence). The CDR3 consists of 16 residues. The CDR3 loop reads CASSAPGTSVSYEQYF. CDR3 in DNA: TGTGCCAGCAGCGCACCCGGGACTAGCGTTTCCTACGAGCAGTACTTC.

This chain links TRBV4-2 with TRBJ2-1; no definite D call. From germline, CDR1 is LGHNA and CDR2 YNFKEQ. Between the trimmed V and J ends, which lost 0 bases and 0 bases, there was a span of 9 bases. The CDR3 runs to 16 residues. Here the CDR3 reads CASSQDRVDSYNEQFF. The CDR3 coding sequence is TGTGCCAGCAGCCAAGATCGGGTTGACTCCTACAATGAGCAGTTCTTC.

The chain joins TRBV12-5 to TRBJ1-1; D may be TRBD1 (5 bases). The ends were cut back, 0 bases at V and 0 bases at J, with 14 bases in the middle. Germline assignment: CDR1 LGHNT and CDR2 FRNRAP. The CDR3 runs to 17 residues. The CDR3 region has the DNA TGTGCTAGTGGTTTGGTAGTGTCGACAGCCATGAACACTGAAGCTTTCTTT. Translating gives CASGLVVSTAMNTEAFF.

The chain uses TRBV27 and TRBJ2-7; 12 bases map to TRBD2. J was trimmed by 1 base and V by 5 bases; bases with no gene match: 12. This CDR3 comprises 18 residues. Germline CDR1 reads MNHEY; CDR2 reads SMNVEV (reference sequence). The CDR3 DNA reads as TGTGCCAGCAGTCTCCGCCCCCCTCTAGCGGGAGGGTCCTACGAGCAGTACTTC. This encodes CASSLRPPLAGGSYEQYF.